Listed below are T cell receptor beta chains from one sample, sequenced in a study of Graves' ophthalmopathy and Graves' hyperthyroidism. Via MiXCR, TCRdb re-called the multiplex PCR reads, giving one row per CDR3 protein. The table includes 450,000 to 600,000 distinct CDR3 sequences, roughly 39% detected once. The sample was peripheral blood or thyroid tissue (not recorded which). The receptors were sampled from an adult man with Graves' hyperthyroidism. CDR3s include the opening cysteine and the closing phenylalanine or tryptophan. The D gene is left open where the match is weak. Rows give clone size only sometimes, using once, few, many, or a class for an expanded clone.

cdr3_nt	cdr3_aa	v_call	clone_size	d_call	j_call
TGTGCCAGCAGCTCCACCTACTGGGTTGAGCAGTTCTTC	CASSSTYWVEQFF	TRBV7-9	NA	NA	TRBJ2-1
TGTGCCAGCAGCTTATTCCAGGCGGGGGGGCTATTAGAGACCCAGTACTTC	CASSLFQAGGLLETQYF	TRBV7-9	NA	TRBD2	TRBJ2-5
TGTGCCAGCAGTGAAGCTAGGTCGAACACTGAAGCTTTCTTT	CASSEARSNTEAFF	TRBV2	once	NA	TRBJ1-1
TGTGCCAGCAGCCAGGACAGGGGAGTCTCCCTCGAGCAGTACTTC	CASSQDRGVSLEQYF	TRBV3-1	NA	TRBD1	TRBJ2-7
TGTGCCAGCAGCCAAGATCCTAGCGGGGCGAACACCGGGGAGCTGTTTTTT	CASSQDPSGANTGELFF	TRBV7-2	NA	TRBD2	TRBJ2-2
TGTGCCAGCAGCTTATTGGGACAGGCGACTAACAATGAGCAGTTCTTC	CASSLLGQATNNEQFF	TRBV7-8	NA	TRBD1	TRBJ2-1
TGTGCCAGCAGCGCCACAGGGGGCTTTGAGACCCAGTACTTC	CASSATGGFETQYF	TRBV9	many	TRBD1	TRBJ2-5
TGCAGTGCCACTCGAATTGATAGCGGGGGGGCGAACACCGGGGAGCTGTTTTTT	CSATRIDSGGANTGELFF	TRBV20-1	NA	TRBD2	TRBJ2-2
TGTGCCAGCAGCCTACGACAGGGATCTAACTATGACTACACCTTC	CASSLRQGSNYDYTF	TRBV12-3/TRBV12-4	once	TRBD1	TRBJ1-2
TGTGCCAGCAGTTCTCAACCGGGACAGGGGACCTACGAGCAGTACTTC	CASSSQPGQGTYEQYF	TRBV12-3/TRBV12-4	few	TRBD1	TRBJ2-7
TGTGCCAGCAGAGCAGGGGGCGATGAAGCTTTCTTT	CASRAGGDEAFF	TRBV2	NA	TRBD1	TRBJ1-1
TGTGCCAGCAGCCAAGTGTTCGTTTCACCCCTCCACTTT	CASSQVFVSPLHF	TRBV4-2	many	NA	TRBJ1-6
TGTGCCACCTGGACAGGGCCTGGCTATGGCTACACCTTC	CATWTGPGYGYTF	TRBV10-3	NA	TRBD1	TRBJ1-2
TGTGCCAGCCGGGGACTTAATGAAAAACTGTTTTTT	CASRGLNEKLFF	TRBV7-3	NA	NA	TRBJ1-4
TGTGCCAGCAGCCAAGCTAGCTACGCAGATACGCAGTATTTT	CASSQASYADTQYF	TRBV2	NA	NA	TRBJ2-3
TGCGCCAGCAGCCAAGATTCAGCAACTAATGAAAAACTGTTTTTT	CASSQDSATNEKLFF	TRBV4-1	many	NA	TRBJ1-4
TGTGCCAGCAGTTCCACGGGACAGGGGTATCATGAAAAACTGTTTTTT	CASSSTGQGYHEKLFF	TRBV7-9	NA	TRBD1	TRBJ1-4
TGCGCCAGCAGCTTGGGACAGGATAGCAATCAGCCCCAGCATTTT	CASSLGQDSNQPQHF	TRBV5-1	few	NA	TRBJ1-5
TGCAGCGTTGAACCCGGGGGGGGCACTGAAGCTTTCTTT	CSVEPGGGTEAFF	TRBV29-1	many	NA	TRBJ1-1
TGCGCCAGCAGCTTGGAGGGCCCCTACGAGCAGTACTTC	CASSLEGPYEQYF	TRBV12-3/TRBV12-4	many	NA	TRBJ2-7
TGCAGTGCGCTCCAGGGGGCCGGCAATCAGCCCCAGCATTTT	CSALQGAGNQPQHF	TRBV20-1	many	TRBD1	TRBJ1-5
TGTGCCAGCAGCTACAGGGTAGAAGCCGGAAACACCATATATTTT	CASSYRVEAGNTIYF	TRBV5-6	NA	NA	TRBJ1-3
TGTGCCAGCAGCACCAGGGGGCTGGGAACTGAAGCTTTCTTT	CASSTRGLGTEAFF	TRBV5-4	many	TRBD1	TRBJ1-1
TGTGCCACACCCTACCCAACTAATGAAAAACTGTTTTTT	CATPYPTNEKLFF	TRBV28	few	NA	TRBJ1-4
TGTGCCAGCAGCTTACCAGCGGGAGGTGGCACCGAGTACTTC	CASSLPAGGGTEYF	TRBV7-9	NA	TRBD2	TRBJ2-5
TGTGCCAGCAGCTTAGGGGCCGGGGGGAAAGAGACCCAGTACTTC	CASSLGAGGKETQYF	TRBV7-6	many	TRBD2	TRBJ2-5
TGTGCCATCAGTGAGTCTTGGGCGTTTACGAACGCCGGGGAGCTGCTTTTT	CAISESWAFTNAGELLF	TRBV10-3	NA	NA	TRBJ2-2
TGCAGTGCTAGAGATAGAGGGGGTGGGCAGTACTTC	CSARDRGGGQYF	TRBV20-1	NA	NA	TRBJ2-5
TGCAGCGGTCGCACAGGGTTAAGTGGCTACACCTTC	CSGRTGLSGYTF	TRBV29-1	many	NA	TRBJ1-2
TGTGCCAGCAGCGTAGACATAACAGGGGATGGCTACACCTTC	CASSVDITGDGYTF	TRBV9	many	TRBD1	TRBJ1-2
TGTGCCAGCAGCTTGAGCGCCCCATCGAATTCACCCCTCCACTTT	CASSLSAPSNSPLHF	TRBV11-1	many	NA	TRBJ1-6
TGTGCCAGCAGCGTAGGCTTGGATCAGCCCCAGCATTTT	CASSVGLDQPQHF	TRBV9	many	NA	TRBJ1-5
TGTGCCAGCAGTTACGGGCAACGCACAGATACGCAGTATTTT	CASSYGQRTDTQYF	TRBV6-5	NA	NA	TRBJ2-3
TGCAGTGCTAGGCGACACGACACTGAAGCTTTCTTT	CSARRHDTEAFF	TRBV20-1	many	NA	TRBJ1-1
TGTGCCAGTAGTATACCCCTCGAGGGGGCTTTTAATGAAAAACTGTTTTTT	CASSIPLEGAFNEKLFF	TRBV19	NA	TRBD1	TRBJ1-4
TGTGCCAGCAGTCGTTTAGCGGGGGGCTCCTACGAGCAGTACTTC	CASSRLAGGSYEQYF	TRBV2	many	TRBD2	TRBJ2-7
TGTGCCAGCAGTTACTTGCAGACCGGGGCCAACGTCCTGACTTTC	CASSYLQTGANVLTF	TRBV6-6	many	NA	TRBJ2-6
TGCAGTGCTAGAGATAGGCTAGGAGAGAATGAAAAACTGTTTTTT	CSARDRLGENEKLFF	TRBV20-1	NA	NA	TRBJ1-4
TGCAGTGCTGCCCGACAGGGGACTAATAGCAATCAGCCCCAGCATTTT	CSAARQGTNSNQPQHF	TRBV20-1	many	TRBD1	TRBJ1-5
TGCGCCAGCAAACAGGGGGGGGAGACCCAGTACTTC	CASKQGGETQYF	TRBV10-2	few	NA	TRBJ2-5
TGTGCCAGCAGCTGGGGACAGAATCAGCCCCAGCATTTT	CASSWGQNQPQHF	TRBV5-6	many	TRBD1	TRBJ1-5
TGTGCCATCAGCGCCGAAGCGGGAGGTTACAATGAGCAGTACTTC	CAISAEAGGYNEQYF	TRBV10-3	NA	TRBD2	TRBJ2-7
TGTGCCAGCAGCTTCACCACTAGCGGGAGGGACGAGCAGTACTTC	CASSFTTSGRDEQYF	TRBV7-9	many	TRBD2	TRBJ2-7
TGTGCCAGCAGCTTATACAGGGGGCTAAGGGGGGCCAACGTCCTGACTTTC	CASSLYRGLRGANVLTF	TRBV7-4	NA	TRBD1	TRBJ2-6